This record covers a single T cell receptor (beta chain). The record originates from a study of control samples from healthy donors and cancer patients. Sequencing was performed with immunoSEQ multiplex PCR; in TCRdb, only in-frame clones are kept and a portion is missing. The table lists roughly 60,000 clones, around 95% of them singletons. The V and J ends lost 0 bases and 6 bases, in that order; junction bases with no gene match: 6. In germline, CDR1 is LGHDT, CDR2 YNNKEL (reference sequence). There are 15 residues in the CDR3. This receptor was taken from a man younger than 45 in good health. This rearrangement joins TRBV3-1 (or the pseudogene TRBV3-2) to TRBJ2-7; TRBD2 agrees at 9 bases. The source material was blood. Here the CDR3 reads CASSQDLLAGTEQYF. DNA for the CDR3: TGTGCCAGCAGCCAAGATCTACTAGCGGGTACCGAGCAGTACTTC.